This T cell receptor beta chain is from a study of type 1 regulatory T cells. In the study overall: An in vitro protocol generated T-allo10, a Tr1-enriched, alloantigen-specific CD4 T cell product.

V was clipped by 7 bases and J by 1 base; unmatched bases: 3. Germline CDR1 reads SQVTM; CDR2 reads ANQGSEA. The CDR3 is 13 residues long. MiXCR, run by TCRdb on the reads, gives a single entry per CDR3 protein. Among 80,000 to 100,000 distinct CDR3 sequences listed, 30% to 35% were seen once. In this sample, this clonotype turned up a few times. This TCR came from a human donor in good health. The material sequenced was CD4+ T cells, either the whole sample or a sorted fraction (not recorded which). The V and J genes are TRBV29-1 and TRBJ2-3, with 9 bases that match TRBD1. The chain's CDR3 is CSGRDRGTDTQYF. In nucleotides, the CDR3 is TGCAGCGGCCGGGACAGGGGCACAGATACGCAGTATTTT.